Listed below are T cell receptor beta chains from one sample, sequenced in a study of blood T cell repertoires in COVID-19. The data were produced by immunoSEQ multiplex PCR, yet TCRdb's version contains in-frame clones alone and is incomplete. The sample lists 180,000 or so clones, about three quarters occurring once. Material for sequencing was peripheral blood. These receptors were obtained from a woman older than 75 with active or convalescent COVID-19. Both conserved end residues are part of each CDR3. A D gene is named only where the DNA matches it firmly. Rows may omit the clone size; those that give it use once, few, many or a size class.

CDR3 protein	CDR3 DNA	D gene	V gene	J gene	clone size
CASSLRAGHYEQYF	TGTGCCAGCAGCTTAAGAGCAGGGCACTACGAGCAGTACTTC	NA	TRBV11-2	TRBJ2-7	NA
CGGRTTDTQYF	TGCGGGGGGAGAACCACAGATACGCAGTATTTT	NA	TRBV29-1	TRBJ2-3	NA
CASSQDSGPATKNIQYF	TGTGCCAGCAGCCAAGATTCGGGTCCAGCTACGAAAAACATTCAGTACTTC	NA	TRBV3-1/TRBV3-2	TRBJ2-4	NA
CASQEGRQNTEAFF	TGTGCCAGCCAAGAGGGCAGACAGAACACTGAAGCTTTCTTT	NA	TRBV7-2	TRBJ1-1	few
CASREGQGTTGELFF	TGTGCCAGCAGGGAAGGACAGGGTACTACCGGGGAGCTGTTTTTT	TRBD1	TRBV6-4	TRBJ2-2	NA
CASSSMETQYF	TGTGCCAGCAGTAGCATGGAGACCCAGTACTTC	NA	TRBV12-3/TRBV12-4	TRBJ2-5	NA
CASSLTGVRVANTEAFF	TGTGCCAGCAGCTTAACAGGGGTTCGGGTCGCGAACACTGAAGCTTTCTTT	TRBD1	TRBV7-2	TRBJ1-1	NA
CASSQESSGYNSPLHF	TGCGCCAGCAGCCAAGAATCTAGCGGGTATAATTCACCCCTCCACTTT	NA	TRBV4-1	TRBJ1-6	once
CASSSSSSDSLDTQYF	TGTGCCAGCAGCTCTTCTTCCAGCGACTCCTTGGATACGCAGTATTTT	NA	TRBV5-5	TRBJ2-3	NA
CASSFSRGFSEQYF	TGCGCCAGCAGCTTTTCTCGGGGGTTCTCCGAGCAGTACTTC	NA	TRBV5-1	TRBJ2-7	NA
CASSPGQGAGNTIYF	TGTGCCAGCTCACCGGGACAGGGGGCTGGAAACACCATATATTTT	TRBD1	TRBV18	TRBJ1-3	NA
CASHSGVVGQPQHF	TGTGCCAGCCACTCGGGGGTGGTGGGTCAGCCCCAGCATTTT	NA	TRBV6-4	TRBJ1-5	NA
CASRDRGTDTQYF	TGTGCCAGCAGGGACAGGGGCACAGATACGCAGTATTTT	TRBD1	TRBV2	TRBJ2-3	once
CASSLGEGAEAFF	TGTGCCAGCAGTTTAGGGGAAGGGGCTGAAGCTTTCTTT	NA	TRBV12-3/TRBV12-4	TRBJ1-1	NA
CASSSGGGKTEAFF	TGTGCCAGCAGTTCAGGGGGTGGAAAGACTGAAGCTTTCTTT	TRBD1	TRBV28	TRBJ1-1	NA
CASSFPRNTEAFF	TGTGCCAGCAGTTTCCCCAGGAACACTGAAGCTTTCTTT	NA	TRBV28	TRBJ1-1	NA
CASSLVGGRSQETQYF	TGTGCCAGCAGCTTAGTCGGGGGGCGAAGCCAAGAGACCCAGTACTTC	NA	TRBV7-2	TRBJ2-5	NA
CASSLPPGLGNEQFF	TGTGCCAGCAGCCTGCCCCCGGGACTCGGCAATGAGCAGTTCTTC	NA	TRBV3-1/TRBV3-2	TRBJ2-1	NA
CASSVQRGGEQYF	TGTGCCAGCAGTGTCCAGAGGGGAGGCGAGCAGTACTTC	NA	TRBV6-4	TRBJ2-7	once
CASGKTMNTEAFF	TGTGCCAGCGGCAAGACTATGAACACTGAAGCTTTCTTT	NA	TRBV9	TRBJ1-1	NA
CASSPGTGLGHGYTF	TGTGCCAGCTCACCTGGGACAGGGCTCGGACATGGCTACACCTTC	TRBD1	TRBV18	TRBJ1-2	NA
CATSSHRASGNQPQHF	TGTGCCACCAGCAGCCACAGGGCTTCGGGCAATCAGCCCCAGCATTTT	NA	TRBV15	TRBJ1-5	NA
CASQSGANVLTF	TGTGCCAGCCAATCCGGGGCCAACGTCCTGACTTTC	NA	TRBV2	TRBJ2-6	NA
CASSQPQGQTGANVLTF	TGTGCCAGCTCACAGCCCCAGGGGCAAACTGGGGCCAACGTCCTGACTTTC	NA	TRBV18	TRBJ2-6	NA
CASSPLDPDTQYF	TGCGCCAGCAGCCCCCTAGATCCAGATACGCAGTATTTT	NA	TRBV4-1	TRBJ2-3	few
CARSLQGRGYTF	TGTGCCCGAAGCCTACAGGGGCGAGGCTACACCTTC	TRBD1	TRBV30	TRBJ1-2	few
CASRSTETSYGYTF	TGTGCCAGTAGAAGTACAGAGACATCCTATGGCTACACCTTC	NA	TRBV19	TRBJ1-2	NA
CASSLAGAFYGYTF	TGTGCCAGCAGTTTGGCAGGGGCCTTCTATGGCTACACCTTC	NA	TRBV28	TRBJ1-2	NA
CASSEVDNQPQHF	TGTGCCAGCAGTGAAGTAGACAATCAGCCCCAGCATTTT	NA	TRBV6-1	TRBJ1-5	many
CASSLTTVHSPLLNTEAFF	TGTGCCAGCAGCCTAACAACCGTTCACAGCCCCCTATTGAACACTGAAGCTTTCTTT	NA	TRBV5-6	TRBJ1-1	NA
CASSISGGYEKLFF	TGTGCCAGCAGTATTTCAGGGGGGTACGAAAAACTGTTTTTT	TRBD1	TRBV28	TRBJ1-4	NA
CASSLNTGFANYGYTF	TGTGCCAGCAGCCTAAACACAGGATTCGCTAACTATGGCTACACCTTC	NA	TRBV3-1/TRBV3-2	TRBJ1-2	NA
CASSLSGVFHEQYF	TGTGCCAGCAGTTTATCCGGGGTGTTCCACGAGCAGTACTTC	NA	TRBV27	TRBJ2-7	NA
CASSLQGQSGNTIYF	TGCGCCAGCAGCTTACAGGGACAGAGTGGAAACACCATATATTTT	TRBD1	TRBV5-1	TRBJ1-3	NA
CASGEEEQYF	TGCGCCAGCGGCGAGGAAGAGCAGTACTTC	NA	TRBV4-1	TRBJ2-7	NA
CASSLYPGGLSDTQYF	TGTGCCAGCAGTTTGTATCCGGGGGGGCTGTCAGATACGCAGTATTTT	TRBD2	TRBV6-2/TRBV6-3	TRBJ2-3	NA
CSASWAGVETQYF	TGCAGTGCTAGTTGGGCGGGGGTTGAGACCCAGTACTTC	TRBD2	TRBV20-1	TRBJ2-5	NA
CASSSTYNSPLHF	TGTGCCAGCAGCTCCACCTATAATTCACCCCTCCACTTT	NA	TRBV7-2	TRBJ1-6	few
CASVGTGLTGELFF	TGTGCCAGCGTCGGGACAGGCCTCACCGGGGAGCTGTTTTTT	TRBD1	TRBV11-2	TRBJ2-2	NA
CASRQGAFAPLHF	TGTGCCAGTCGACAGGGGGCGTTTGCACCCCTCCACTTT	TRBD1	TRBV12-3/TRBV12-4	TRBJ1-6	NA
CASSATGSSRQPQHF	TGTGCCAGCAGCGCCACAGGGAGTAGTCGTCAGCCCCAGCATTTT	NA	TRBV7-2	TRBJ1-5	NA
CASSLEASGSYTDTQYF	TGTGCCAGCAGCTTAGAAGCTAGCGGGAGCTACACAGATACGCAGTATTTT	TRBD2	TRBV7-2	TRBJ2-3	NA
CASSSGTPQGYGYTF	TGTGCCAGCAGTTCCGGGACTCCCCAAGGCTATGGCTACACCTTC	NA	TRBV28	TRBJ1-2	NA
CASSLRQDTNYGYTF	TGCGCCAGCAGCTTGCGACAGGATACTAACTATGGCTACACCTTC	NA	TRBV5-1	TRBJ1-2	NA
CASSSVGERTEKLFF	TGCGCCAGCAGCTCCGTCGGGGAACGAACTGAAAAACTGTTTTTT	NA	TRBV5-1	TRBJ1-4	NA
CASSHQWGRGDQPQHF	TGCGCCAGCAGCCATCAATGGGGCAGGGGGGATCAGCCCCAGCATTTT	TRBD1	TRBV4-3	TRBJ1-5	NA
CASSFPDSMNTEAFF	TGTGCCAGCAGCTTTCCCGACAGTATGAACACTGAAGCTTTCTTT	NA	TRBV7-2	TRBJ1-1	NA
CASSYSEQPNEKLFF	TGTGCCAGCAGTTACTCCGAACAGCCTAATGAAAAACTGTTTTTT	NA	TRBV6-5	TRBJ1-4	NA
CASKPGEMMNTEAFF	TGCGCCAGCAAGCCAGGGGAAATGATGAACACTGAAGCTTTCTTT	NA	TRBV5-1	TRBJ1-1	NA
CASSLGGTGVIGSYNSPLHF	TGCGCCAGCAGCCTCGGGGGGACAGGGGTGATAGGCTCCTATAATTCACCCCTCCACTTT	TRBD1	TRBV5-1	TRBJ1-6	NA
CASIKTVTDTQYF	TGTGCCAGCATAAAGACAGTCACAGATACGCAGTATTTT	NA	TRBV28	TRBJ2-3	NA
CASSHLGQAAHGYTF	TGTGCCAGCAGCCATCTTGGACAGGCTGCCCATGGCTACACCTTC	TRBD1	TRBV7-9	TRBJ1-2	NA
CASSQVSGNNQPQHF	TGTGCCAGCAGCCAAGTTTCAGGGAATAATCAGCCCCAGCATTTT	NA	TRBV3-1/TRBV3-2	TRBJ1-5	NA